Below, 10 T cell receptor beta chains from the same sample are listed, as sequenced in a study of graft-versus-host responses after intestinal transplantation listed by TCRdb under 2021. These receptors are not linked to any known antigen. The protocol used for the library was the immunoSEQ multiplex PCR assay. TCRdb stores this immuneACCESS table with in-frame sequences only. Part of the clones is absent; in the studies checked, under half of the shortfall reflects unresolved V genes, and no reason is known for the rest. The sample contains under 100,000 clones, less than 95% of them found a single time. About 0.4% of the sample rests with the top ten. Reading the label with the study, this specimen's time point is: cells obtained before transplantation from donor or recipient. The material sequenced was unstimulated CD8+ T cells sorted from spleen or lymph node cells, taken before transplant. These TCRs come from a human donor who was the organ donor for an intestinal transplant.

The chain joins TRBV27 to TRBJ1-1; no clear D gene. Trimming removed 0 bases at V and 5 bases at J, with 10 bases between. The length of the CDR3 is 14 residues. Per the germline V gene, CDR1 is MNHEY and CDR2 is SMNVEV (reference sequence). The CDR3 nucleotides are TGTGCCAGCAGTTTATCGGTGGCACAAACTGAAGCTTTCTTT. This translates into CASSLSVAQTEAFF.

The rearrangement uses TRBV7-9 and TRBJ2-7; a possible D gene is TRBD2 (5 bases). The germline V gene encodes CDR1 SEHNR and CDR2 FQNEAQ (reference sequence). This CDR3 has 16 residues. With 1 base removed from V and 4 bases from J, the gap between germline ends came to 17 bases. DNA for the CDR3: TGTGCCAGCAGCTTAGTGGTCGGTCTAGCCGGGTACGAGCAGTACTTC. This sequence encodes CASSLVVGLAGYEQYF.

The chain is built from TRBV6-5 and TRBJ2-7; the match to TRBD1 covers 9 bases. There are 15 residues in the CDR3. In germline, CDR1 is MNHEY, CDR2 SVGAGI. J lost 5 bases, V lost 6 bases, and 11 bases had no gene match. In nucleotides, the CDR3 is TGTGCCAGCAGCAACAGACAGGGGGTCTTAGACGAGCAGTACTTC. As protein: CASSNRQGVLDEQYF.

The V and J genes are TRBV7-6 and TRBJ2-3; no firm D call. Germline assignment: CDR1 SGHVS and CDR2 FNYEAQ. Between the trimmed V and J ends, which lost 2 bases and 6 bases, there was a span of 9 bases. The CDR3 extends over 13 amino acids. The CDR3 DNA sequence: TGTGCCAGCAGCTTATATGAGCCCGATACGCAGTATTTT. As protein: CASSLYEPDTQYF.

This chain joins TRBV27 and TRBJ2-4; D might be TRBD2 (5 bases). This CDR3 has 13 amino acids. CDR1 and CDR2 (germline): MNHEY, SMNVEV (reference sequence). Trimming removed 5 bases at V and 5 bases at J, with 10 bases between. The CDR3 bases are TGTGCCAGCAGTCCGGACGGGGAAAACATTCAGTACTTC. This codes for CASSPDGENIQYF.

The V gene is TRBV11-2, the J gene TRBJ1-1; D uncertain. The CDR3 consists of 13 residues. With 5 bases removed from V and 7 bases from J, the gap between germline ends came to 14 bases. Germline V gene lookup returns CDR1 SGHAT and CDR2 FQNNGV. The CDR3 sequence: CASSLWAGIEAFF. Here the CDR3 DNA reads TGTGCCAGCAGCCTGTGGGCGGGGATTGAAGCTTTCTTT.

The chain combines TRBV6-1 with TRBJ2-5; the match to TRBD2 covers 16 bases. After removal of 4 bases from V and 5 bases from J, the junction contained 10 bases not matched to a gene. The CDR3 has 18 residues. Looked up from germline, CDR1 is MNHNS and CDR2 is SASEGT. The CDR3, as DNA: TGTGCCAGCAGTGGGGGACTAGCGGGGGGGCCGTCCCCGGAGACCCAGTACTTC. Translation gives CASSGGLAGGPSPETQYF.

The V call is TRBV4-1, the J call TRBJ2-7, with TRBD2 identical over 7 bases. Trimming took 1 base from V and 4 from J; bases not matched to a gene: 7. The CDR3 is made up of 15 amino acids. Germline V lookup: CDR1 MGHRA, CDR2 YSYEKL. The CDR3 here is CASSQGASGQYEQYF. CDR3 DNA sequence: TGCGCCAGCAGCCAAGGGGCTAGCGGTCAATACGAGCAGTACTTC.

The CDR3 DNA reads TGTGCCAGCAGTGCCGCAGTCTCTCGACACTACGAGCAGTACTTC. Amino acid sequence: CASSAAVSRHYEQYF. The rearrangement uses TRBV2 and TRBJ2-7; D unresolved. CDR3 length: 15 residues. With 4 bases removed from V and 3 bases from J, the gap between germline ends came to 16 bases. Germline-derived CDR1 and CDR2 are SNHLY and FYNNEI.

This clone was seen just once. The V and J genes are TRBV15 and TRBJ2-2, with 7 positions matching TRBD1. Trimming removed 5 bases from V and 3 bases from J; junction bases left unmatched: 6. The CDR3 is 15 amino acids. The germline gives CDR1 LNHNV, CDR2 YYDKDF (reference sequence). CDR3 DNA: TGTGCCACCAGCGGTGAAGGGGGCGACACCGGGGAGCTGTTTTTT. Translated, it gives CATSGEGGDTGELFF.